This T cell receptor (beta chain) was sequenced for a study of blood T cell repertoires in COVID-19. Trimming removed 2 bases from V and 6 bases from J; junction bases left unmatched: 13. The CDR3 contains 16 residues. In germline, CDR1 is ENHRY, CDR2 SYGVKD. Libraries were prepared by immunoSEQ multiplex PCR; TCRdb keeps only in-frame clonotypes and omits some of them. This sample has 95,000 to 120,000 clones; 71% occur once, and the top ten carry about 2%. V usage is TRBV10-3 and J usage is TRBJ2-7; 7 bases line up with TRBD2. The clonotype comes from a middle-aged woman with acute or convalescent COVID-19. Sequenced: peripheral blood. The CDR3 spells CAISESGAQRVFEQYF. CDR3 DNA sequence: TGTGCCATCAGTGAGAGCGGGGCTCAGCGGGTATTCGAGCAGTACTTC.